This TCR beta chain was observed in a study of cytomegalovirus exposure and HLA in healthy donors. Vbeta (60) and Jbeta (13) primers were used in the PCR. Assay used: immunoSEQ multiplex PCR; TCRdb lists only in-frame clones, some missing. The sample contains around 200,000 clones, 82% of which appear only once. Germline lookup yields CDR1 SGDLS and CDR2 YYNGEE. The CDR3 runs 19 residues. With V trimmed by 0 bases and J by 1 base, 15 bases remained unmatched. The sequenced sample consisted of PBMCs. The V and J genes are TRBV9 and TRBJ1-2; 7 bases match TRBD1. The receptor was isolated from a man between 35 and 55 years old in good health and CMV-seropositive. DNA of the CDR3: TGTGCCAGCAGCGTAGAAGGGGGCGTGGGGGGACGGTTTAACTATGGCTACACCTTC. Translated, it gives CASSVEGGVGGRFNYGYTF.